This T cell receptor beta chain was captured by sequencing in a study of cytomegalovirus exposure and HLA in healthy donors. Background on the study: Earlier work reported around 110 million unique TCR beta sequences from about 190 million T cells. In terms of ancestry, the Caucasian-associated cluster contained roughly four fifths of the approximately 430 genotyped donors. Study-wide points: From TCR beta sequences, most subjects' HLA-A and HLA-B alleles were reportedly predicted accurately.

Both 60 Vbeta primers and 13 Jbeta primers went into the PCR. Assay used: immunoSEQ multiplex PCR; TCRdb lists only in-frame clones, some missing. The table shows about 140,000 clones, with roughly 70% occurring only once. About this clone: Antigen: not known.

The CDR3 is 16 residues long. Between the trimmed V and J ends, which lost 0 bases and 1 base, there was a span of 10 bases. Germline V gene data show CDR1 as SGDLS and CDR2 as YYNGEE. The rearrangement uses TRBV9 and TRBJ2-2; D might be TRBD2 (7 bases). Sequenced sample: PBMCs. This TCR derives from a human donor in good health. The CDR3 here is CASSVGGGLNTGELFF. The CDR3 DNA reads TGTGCCAGCAGCGTAGGGGGGGGGCTGAACACCGGGGAGCTGTTTTTT.